This T cell receptor beta chain was observed in a study of T cell repertoires in cytomegalovirus infection. As for the study in general: Public TCR beta signatures marked donors with CMV infection and the matching HLA.

From the reads, TCRdb called clonotypes with MiXCR, one entry per CDR3 protein. This sample carries about 310,000 distinct CDR3 sequences, about a sixth of them seen once, and the ten largest clones take around 12%. In regard to this clonotype: The antigen remains unidentified.

Whole-study results and caveats: HLA-C-restricted TCR beta clonotypes specific for CMV led the ex vivo response. Cumulative frequency of public TCR beta families picked out carriers of CMV plus the relevant HLA.

The CDR3 spans 13 residues. Germline values: CDR1 MNHEY, CDR2 SMNVEV (reference sequence). V was trimmed by 7 bases and J by 4 bases, leaving 13 bases between them. The receptor was derived from a human donor in good health (CMV status not recorded). Some clones in this sample may be carry-over from other donors' samples. V is TRBV27 and J is TRBJ1-1; D gene ambiguous. Sequenced material: PBMCs. In DNA, the CDR3 is TGTGCCAGCACCGGGAGGCTCGGCACTGAAGCTTTCTTT. This sequence encodes CASTGRLGTEAFF.